The T cell receptor beta chain described here comes from a study of cytomegalovirus exposure and HLA in healthy donors. Study-wide background: About 83 million unique TCRs from HLA-typed donors made up an early data release.

Points from the study as a whole: The classifier was said to identify cytomegalovirus status with high specificity and sensitivity. In a later analysis, common viral pathogens appeared linked to several of the most significant clusters. The investigators catalogued 150 or so TCR beta chains as cytomegalovirus-associated.

60 Vbeta and 13 Jbeta primers were used in PCR. The assay was immunoSEQ multiplex PCR, and TCRdb's table has in-frame clones only and misses some. The sample consists of 75,000 to 90,000 clones, roughly 9.1% of them appearing once. V dropped 6 bases and J dropped 4 bases, with 6 bases sitting between them. The CDR3 totals 11 residues. Looked up from germline, CDR1 is MDHEN and CDR2 is SYDVKM. As to this clone: Its antigen is unknown.

The sample taken for sequencing was PBMCs. The receptor was derived from a man aged 55 to 70 in good health and CMV-seropositive. V gene TRBV28 combines with J gene TRBJ1-1; a possible D gene is TRBD1 (6 bases). The CDR3, as DNA: TGTGCCAGCAGGACAGGCACTGAAGCTTTCTTT. Translating it yields CASRTGTEAFF.